This TCR beta chain was retrieved from a study of blood T cell repertoires in COVID-19. Overall study context: The United States, Italy and Spain supplied acute and convalescent COVID-19 samples. PBMCs, B-cell-depleted T cells, or T cells provided the cDNA or gDNA that made up the material.

Sequenced by immunoSEQ multiplex PCR; TCRdb stores in-frame clones only, minus some. The repertoire holds roughly 250,000 clones, with around 85% as singletons. Germline values: CDR1 GTSNPN, CDR2 SVGIG (reference sequence). V was pared by 0 bases and J by 5 bases, with 7 bases between. The CDR3 contains 12 residues. This clone was recorded once. Sequenced material: peripheral blood. This TCR was recovered from a human donor with COVID-19, enrolled during active disease. The donor label of this sample is uncertain. The gene calls are TRBV30 and TRBJ1-1; D is unclear. CDR3 residues: CAWSVAKTEAFF. Written as DNA, the CDR3 is TGTGCCTGGAGTGTTGCGAAGACTGAAGCTTTCTTT. Supplemented by reference TRBV30 and TRBJ1-1, the full variable domain reads SQTIHQWPATLVQPVGSPLSLECTVEGTSNPNLYWYRQAAGRGLQLLFYSVGIGQISSEVPQNLSASRPQDRQFILSSKKLLLSDSGFYLCAWSVAKTEAFFGQGTRLTVV.